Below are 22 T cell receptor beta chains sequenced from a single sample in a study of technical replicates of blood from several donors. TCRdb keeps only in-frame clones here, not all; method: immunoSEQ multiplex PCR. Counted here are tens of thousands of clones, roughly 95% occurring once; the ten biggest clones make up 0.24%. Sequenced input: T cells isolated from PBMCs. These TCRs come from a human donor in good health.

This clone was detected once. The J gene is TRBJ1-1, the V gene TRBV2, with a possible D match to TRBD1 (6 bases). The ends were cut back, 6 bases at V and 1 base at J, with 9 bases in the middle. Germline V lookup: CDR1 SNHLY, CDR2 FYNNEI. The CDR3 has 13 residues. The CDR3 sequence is CASRGHPNTEAFF. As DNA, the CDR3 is TGTGCCAGCAGGGGACACCCGAACACTGAAGCTTTCTTT.

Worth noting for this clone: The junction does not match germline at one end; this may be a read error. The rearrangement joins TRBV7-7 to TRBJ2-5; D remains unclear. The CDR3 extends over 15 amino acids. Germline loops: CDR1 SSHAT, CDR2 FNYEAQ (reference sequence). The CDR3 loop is CASSLVGHLQETQYF. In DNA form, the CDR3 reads TGTGCTAGCAGCTTAGTTGGGCACCTCCAAGAGACCCAGTACTTC. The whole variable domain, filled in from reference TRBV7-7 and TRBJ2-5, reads GAGVSQSPRYKVTKRGQDVTLRCDPISSHATLYWYQQALGQGPEFLTYFNYEAQPDKSGLPSDRFSAERPEGSISTLTIQRTEQRDSAMYRCASSLVGHLQETQYFGPGTRLLVL.

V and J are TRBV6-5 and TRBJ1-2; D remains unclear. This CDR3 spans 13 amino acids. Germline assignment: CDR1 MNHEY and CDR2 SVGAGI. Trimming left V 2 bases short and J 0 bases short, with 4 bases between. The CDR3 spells CASSYQANYGYTF. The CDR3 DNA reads TGTGCCAGCAGTTACCAGGCTAACTATGGCTACACCTTC.

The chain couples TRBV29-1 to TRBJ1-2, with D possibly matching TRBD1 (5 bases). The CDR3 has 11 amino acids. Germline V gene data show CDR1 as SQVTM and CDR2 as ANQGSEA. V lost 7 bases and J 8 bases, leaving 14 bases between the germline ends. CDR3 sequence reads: CSAGGGNGYTF. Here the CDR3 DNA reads TGCAGCGCAGGCGGGGGGAACGGCTACACCTTC.

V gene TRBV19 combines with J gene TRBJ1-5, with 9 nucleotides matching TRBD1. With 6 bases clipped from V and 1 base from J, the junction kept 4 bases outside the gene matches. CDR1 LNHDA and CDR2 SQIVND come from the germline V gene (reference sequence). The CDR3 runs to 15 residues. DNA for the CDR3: TGTGCCAGTAGAACAGGGGGCGCGAGCAATCAGCCCCAGCATTTT. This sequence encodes CASRTGGASNQPQHF.

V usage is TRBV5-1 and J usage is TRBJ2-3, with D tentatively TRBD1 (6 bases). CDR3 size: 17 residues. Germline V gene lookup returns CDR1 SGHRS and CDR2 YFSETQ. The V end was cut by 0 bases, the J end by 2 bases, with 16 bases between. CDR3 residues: CASSLDRYRVDTDTQYF. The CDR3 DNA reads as TGCGCCAGCAGCTTGGACCGTTACAGGGTTGACACAGATACGCAGTATTTT.

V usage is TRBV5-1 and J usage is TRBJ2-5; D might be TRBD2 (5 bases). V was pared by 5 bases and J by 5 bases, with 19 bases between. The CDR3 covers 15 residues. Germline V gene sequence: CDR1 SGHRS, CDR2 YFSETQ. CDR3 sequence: CASREASLAGETQYF. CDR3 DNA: TGCGCCAGCAGAGAGGCTAGCCTAGCCGGTGAGACCCAGTACTTC.

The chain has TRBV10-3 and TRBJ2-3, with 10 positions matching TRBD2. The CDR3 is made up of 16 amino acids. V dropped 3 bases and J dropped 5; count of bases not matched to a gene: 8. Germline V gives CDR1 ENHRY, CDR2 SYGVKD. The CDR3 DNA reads TGTGCCATCAGTGATTCTACTAGCGGGACGGGAGATACGCAGTATTTT. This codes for CAISDSTSGTGDTQYF.

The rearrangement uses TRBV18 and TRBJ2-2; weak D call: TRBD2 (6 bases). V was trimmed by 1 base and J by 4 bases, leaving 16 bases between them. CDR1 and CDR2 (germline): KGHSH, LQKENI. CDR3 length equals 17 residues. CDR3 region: CASSPRSQRAATGELFF. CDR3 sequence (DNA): TGTGCCAGCTCACCACGATCGCAGCGGGCGGCCACCGGGGAGCTGTTTTTT.

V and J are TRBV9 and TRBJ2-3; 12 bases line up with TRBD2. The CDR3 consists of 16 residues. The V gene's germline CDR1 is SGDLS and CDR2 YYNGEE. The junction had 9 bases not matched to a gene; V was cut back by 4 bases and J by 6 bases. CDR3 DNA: TGTGCCAGCAGCCCCCTAGCGGGAGGGCCATCGGATACGCAGTATTTT. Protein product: CASSPLAGGPSDTQYF.

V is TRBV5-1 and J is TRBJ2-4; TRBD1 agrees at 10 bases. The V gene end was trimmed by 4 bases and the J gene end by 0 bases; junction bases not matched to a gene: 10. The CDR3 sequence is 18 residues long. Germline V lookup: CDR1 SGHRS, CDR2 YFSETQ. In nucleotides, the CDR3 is TGCGCCAGCAGCAGTGGGACAGGGGACGATCTAGCCAAAAACATTCAGTACTTC. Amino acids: CASSSGTGDDLAKNIQYF.

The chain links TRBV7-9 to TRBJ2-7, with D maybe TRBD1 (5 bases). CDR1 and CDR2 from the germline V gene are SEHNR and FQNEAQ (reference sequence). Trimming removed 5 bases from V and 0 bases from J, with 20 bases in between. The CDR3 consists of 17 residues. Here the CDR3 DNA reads TGTGCCAGCAGCCCCCGGACAAGGGTTCCCAGCTCCTACGAGCAGTACTTC. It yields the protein CASSPRTRVPSSYEQYF.

The DNA for the CDR3 is TGTGCCAGCAGCTTACAGGGGGATAGCACTGAAGCTTTCTTT. It yields the protein CASSLQGDSTEAFF. This chain joins TRBV9 and TRBJ1-1, with TRBD1 matching 8 bases. V dropped 4 bases and J dropped 4; count of bases not matched to a gene: 6. Germline V lookup: CDR1 SGDLS, CDR2 YYNGEE. This CDR3 is 14 amino acids long.

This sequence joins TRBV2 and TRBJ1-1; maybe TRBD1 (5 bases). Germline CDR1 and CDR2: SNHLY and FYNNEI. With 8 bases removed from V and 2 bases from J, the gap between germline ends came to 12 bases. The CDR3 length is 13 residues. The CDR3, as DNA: TGTGCCAGCTTCTTTGACAGCAACACTGAAGCTTTCTTT. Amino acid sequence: CASFFDSNTEAFF.

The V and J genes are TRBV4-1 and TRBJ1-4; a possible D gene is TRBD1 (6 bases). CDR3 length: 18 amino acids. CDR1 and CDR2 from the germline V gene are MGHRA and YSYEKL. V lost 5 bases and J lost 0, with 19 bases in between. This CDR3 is CASSFTGTRFATNEKLFF. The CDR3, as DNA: TGCGCCAGCAGCTTCACAGGGACCAGATTTGCAACTAATGAAAAACTGTTTTTT.

The CDR3 sequence is CASSLAIESNEQFF. As DNA, the CDR3 is TGCGCCAGCAGCTTGGCCATAGAGTCCAATGAGCAGTTCTTC. V and J are TRBV5-1 and TRBJ2-1; the D is unclear. The CDR3 covers 14 residues. Germline V gives CDR1 SGHRS, CDR2 YFSETQ. V shed 0 bases and J shed 6 bases, with 10 bases lying between them.

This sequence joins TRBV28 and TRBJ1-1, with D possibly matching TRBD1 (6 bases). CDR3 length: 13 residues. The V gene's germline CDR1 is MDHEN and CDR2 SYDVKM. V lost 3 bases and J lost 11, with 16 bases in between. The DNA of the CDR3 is TGTGCCAGCAGTTTTGAGGACAGCCGGGACGCTTTCTTT. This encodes CASSFEDSRDAFF. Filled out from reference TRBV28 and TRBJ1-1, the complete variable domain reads DVKVTQSSRYLVKRTGEKVFLECVQDMDHENMFWYRQDPGLGLRLIYFSYDVKMKEKGDIPEGYSVSREKKERFSLILESASTNQTSMYLCASSFEDSRDAFFGQGTRLTVV.

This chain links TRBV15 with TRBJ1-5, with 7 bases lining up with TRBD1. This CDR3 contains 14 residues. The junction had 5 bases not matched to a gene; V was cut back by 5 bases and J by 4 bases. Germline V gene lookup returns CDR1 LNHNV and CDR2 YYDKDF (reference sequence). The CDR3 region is CATSVDRDNQPQHF. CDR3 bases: TGTGCCACCAGCGTCGACAGGGATAATCAGCCCCAGCATTTT. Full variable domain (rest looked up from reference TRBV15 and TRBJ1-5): DAMVIQNPRYQVTQFGKPVTLSCSQTLNHNVMYWYQQKSSQAPKLLFHYYDKDFNNEADTPDNFQSRRPNTSFCFLDIRSPGLGDTAMYLCATSVDRDNQPQHFGDGTRLSIL.

CDR3 DNA sequence: TGTGCCAGCAGCCAAGGGGGGGGGCGGCAGCCCCAGCATTTT. Protein: CASSQGGGRQPQHF. The chain couples TRBV14 to TRBJ1-5, with D possibly TRBD1 on 6 matching bases. This CDR3 has 14 amino acids. The V gene's germline CDR1 is SGHDN and CDR2 FVKESK. The V gene lost 1 base and the J gene lost 7 bases, with 11 bases spanning the gap.

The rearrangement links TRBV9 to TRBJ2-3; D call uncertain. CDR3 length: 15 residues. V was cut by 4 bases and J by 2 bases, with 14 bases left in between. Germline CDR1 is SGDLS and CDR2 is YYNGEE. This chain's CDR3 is CASSPRPRDTDTQYF. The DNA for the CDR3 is TGTGCCAGCAGCCCGCGGCCCAGAGACACAGATACGCAGTATTTT.

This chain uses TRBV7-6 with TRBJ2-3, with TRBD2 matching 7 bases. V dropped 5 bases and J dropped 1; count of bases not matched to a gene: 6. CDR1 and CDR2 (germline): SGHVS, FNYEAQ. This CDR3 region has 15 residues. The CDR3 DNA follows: TGTGCCAGCAGCCCAGACACTAGCGGCACAGATACGCAGTATTTT. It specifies CASSPDTSGTDTQYF.

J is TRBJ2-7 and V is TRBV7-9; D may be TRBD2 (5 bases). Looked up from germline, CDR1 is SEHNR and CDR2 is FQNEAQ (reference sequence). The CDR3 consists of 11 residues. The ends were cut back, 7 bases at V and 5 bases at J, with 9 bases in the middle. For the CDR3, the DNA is TGTGCCAGCAAGGATAGCGACGAGCAGTACTTC. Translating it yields CASKDSDEQYF.